This T cell receptor beta chain came from a study of blood T cells in healthy people across ages. The second PCR ran roughly 7 to 12 cycles with a sample-barcoded 5' primer and J-beta primers. Every cDNA molecule carried a tag from a template-switch adaptor bearing 12 random nucleotides. Using its own MiXCR run on the 5' RACE reads, TCRdb lists one record per CDR3 protein. Among around 1.5 million distinct CDR3 sequences listed, 59% were seen once. Notes on the study in general: Naive CD4+ cell counts and diversity both ran higher in long-lived than in aged donors. Researchers judged that diversity estimates from one million T cells fell short of true values. Significant beta diversity loss was already apparent by age 40, declining roughly linearly.

The germline V gene encodes CDR1 MNHEY and CDR2 SMNVEV (reference sequence). This CDR3 is built from 14 residues. Trimming took 7 bases from V and 4 from J, leaving 16 bases between them. A remark on this clonotype: Its specificity is unknown.

Material: blood. The TCR comes from a man between 18 and 29 years old in good health. This chain uses TRBV27 with TRBJ1-2; D is unclear. This CDR3 reads CASKPPDPFYGYTF. The CDR3 DNA follows: TGTGCCAGCAAACCCCCAGATCCATTCTATGGCTACACCTTC.